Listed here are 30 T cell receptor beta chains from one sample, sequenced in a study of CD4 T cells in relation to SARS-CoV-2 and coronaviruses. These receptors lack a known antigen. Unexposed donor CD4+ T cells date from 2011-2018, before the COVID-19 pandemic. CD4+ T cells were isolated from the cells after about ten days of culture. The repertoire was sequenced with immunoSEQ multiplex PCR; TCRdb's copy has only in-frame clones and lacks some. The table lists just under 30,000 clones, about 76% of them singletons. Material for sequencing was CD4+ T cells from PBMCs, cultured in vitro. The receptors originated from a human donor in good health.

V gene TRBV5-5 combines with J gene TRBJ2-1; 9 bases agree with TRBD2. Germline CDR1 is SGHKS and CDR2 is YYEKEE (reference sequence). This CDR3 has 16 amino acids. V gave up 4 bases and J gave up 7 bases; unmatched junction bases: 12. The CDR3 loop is CASSLEGGRASNEQFF. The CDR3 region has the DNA TGTGCCAGCAGCCTGGAAGGCGGGAGGGCCTCGAATGAGCAGTTCTTC.

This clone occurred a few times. The CDR3 reads CASMGRVNTEAFF. The CDR3 nucleotides are TGTGCCAGCATGGGCAGGGTGAACACTGAAGCTTTCTTT. J is TRBJ1-1 and V is TRBV27; tentatively, D is TRBD1 (5 bases). This CDR3 has 13 amino acids. Germline values: CDR1 MNHEY, CDR2 SMNVEV (reference sequence). With 7 bases removed from V and 0 bases from J, the gap between germline ends came to 9 bases.

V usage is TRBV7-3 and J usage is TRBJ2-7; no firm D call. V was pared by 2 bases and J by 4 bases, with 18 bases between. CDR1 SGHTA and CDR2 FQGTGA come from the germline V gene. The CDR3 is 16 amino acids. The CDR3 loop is CASSLYAHAAQYEQYF. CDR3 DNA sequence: TGTGCCAGCAGCTTATATGCCCATGCGGCACAATACGAGCAGTACTTC.

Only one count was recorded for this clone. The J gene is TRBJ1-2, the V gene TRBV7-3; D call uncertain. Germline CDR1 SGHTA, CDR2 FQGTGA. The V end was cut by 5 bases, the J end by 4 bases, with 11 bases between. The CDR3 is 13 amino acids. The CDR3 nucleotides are TGTGCCAGCAGCCCGGGCCAGCCCTATGGCTACACCTTC. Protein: CASSPGQPYGYTF. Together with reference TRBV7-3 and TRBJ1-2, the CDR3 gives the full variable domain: GAGVSQTPSNKVTEKGKYVELRCDPISGHTALYWYRQSLGQGPEFLIYFQGTGAADDSGLPNDRFFAVRPEGSVSTLKIQRTERGDSAVYLCASSPGQPYGYTFGSGTRLTVV.

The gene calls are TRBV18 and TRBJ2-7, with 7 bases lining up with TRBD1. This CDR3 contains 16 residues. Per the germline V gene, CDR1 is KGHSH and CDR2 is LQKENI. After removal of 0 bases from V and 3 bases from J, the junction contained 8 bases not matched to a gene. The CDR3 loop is CASSPPGTATSYEQYF. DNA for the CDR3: TGTGCCAGCTCACCACCGGGGACAGCTACTAGCTACGAGCAGTACTTC.

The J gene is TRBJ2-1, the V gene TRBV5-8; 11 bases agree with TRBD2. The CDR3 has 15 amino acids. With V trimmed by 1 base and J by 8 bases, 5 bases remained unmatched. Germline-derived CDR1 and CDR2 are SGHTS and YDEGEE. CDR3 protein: CASSLWVAGGDEQFF. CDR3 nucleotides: TGTGCCAGCAGCTTGTGGGTAGCGGGAGGGGATGAGCAGTTCTTC.

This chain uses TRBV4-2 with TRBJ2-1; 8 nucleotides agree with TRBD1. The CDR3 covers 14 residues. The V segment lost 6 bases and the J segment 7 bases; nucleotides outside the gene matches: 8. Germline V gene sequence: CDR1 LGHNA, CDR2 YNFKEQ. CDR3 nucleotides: TGTGCCAGCAGTCAATTCCGGGACAGGAATGAGCAGTTCTTC. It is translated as CASSQFRDRNEQFF.

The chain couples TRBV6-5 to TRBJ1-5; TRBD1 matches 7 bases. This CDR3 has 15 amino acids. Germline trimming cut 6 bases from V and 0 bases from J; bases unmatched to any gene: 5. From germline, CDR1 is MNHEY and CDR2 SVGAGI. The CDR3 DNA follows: TGTGCCAGCAGGGGGACAGAATTTAGCAATCAGCCCCAGCATTTT. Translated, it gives CASRGTEFSNQPQHF.

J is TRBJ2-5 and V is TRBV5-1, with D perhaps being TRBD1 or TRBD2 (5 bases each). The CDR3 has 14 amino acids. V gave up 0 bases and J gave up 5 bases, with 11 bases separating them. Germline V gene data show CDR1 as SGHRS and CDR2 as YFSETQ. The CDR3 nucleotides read TGCGCCAGCAGCTTGGCCGGGGCCGGTGAGACCCAGTACTTC. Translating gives CASSLAGAGETQYF.

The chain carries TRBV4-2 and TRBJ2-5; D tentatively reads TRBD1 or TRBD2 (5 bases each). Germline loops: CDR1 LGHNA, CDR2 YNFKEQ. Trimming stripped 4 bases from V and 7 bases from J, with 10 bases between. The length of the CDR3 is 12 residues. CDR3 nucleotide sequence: TGTGCCAGCAGCCCCTCTGGGACGACCCAGTACTTC. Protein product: CASSPSGTTQYF.

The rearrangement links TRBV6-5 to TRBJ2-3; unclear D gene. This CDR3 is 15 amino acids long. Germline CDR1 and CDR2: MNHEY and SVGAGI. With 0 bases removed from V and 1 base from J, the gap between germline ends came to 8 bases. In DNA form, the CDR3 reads TGTGCCAGCAGTTACTCAGGGCTCGGCACAGATACGCAGTATTTT. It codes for CASSYSGLGTDTQYF.

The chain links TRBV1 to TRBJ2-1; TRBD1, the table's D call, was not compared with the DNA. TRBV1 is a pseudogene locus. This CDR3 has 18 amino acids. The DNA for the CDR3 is TGCACCAGCAGCTCCCCTGCGCCCGTCGGGACACAATACAATGAGCAGTTCTTC. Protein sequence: CTSSSPAPVGTQYNEQFF.

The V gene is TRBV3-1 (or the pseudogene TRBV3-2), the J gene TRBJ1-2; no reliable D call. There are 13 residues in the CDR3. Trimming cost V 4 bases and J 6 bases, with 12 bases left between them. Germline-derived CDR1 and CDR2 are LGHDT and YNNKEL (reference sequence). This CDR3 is CASSPIELDGYTF. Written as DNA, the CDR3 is TGTGCCAGCAGCCCGATTGAGCTGGATGGCTACACCTTC.

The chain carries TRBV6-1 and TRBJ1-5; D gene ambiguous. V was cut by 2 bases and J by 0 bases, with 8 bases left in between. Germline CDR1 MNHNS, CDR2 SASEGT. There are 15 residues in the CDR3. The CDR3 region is CASSELGSSNQPQHF. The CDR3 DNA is TGTGCCAGCAGTGAATTGGGGAGTAGCAATCAGCCCCAGCATTTT.

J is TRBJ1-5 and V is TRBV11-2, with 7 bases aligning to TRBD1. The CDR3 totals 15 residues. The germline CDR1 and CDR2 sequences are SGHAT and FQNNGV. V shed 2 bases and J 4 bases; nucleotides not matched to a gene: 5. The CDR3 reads CASSLRGTANQPQHF. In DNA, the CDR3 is TGTGCCAGCAGCTTAAGAGGGACAGCTAATCAGCCCCAGCATTTT.

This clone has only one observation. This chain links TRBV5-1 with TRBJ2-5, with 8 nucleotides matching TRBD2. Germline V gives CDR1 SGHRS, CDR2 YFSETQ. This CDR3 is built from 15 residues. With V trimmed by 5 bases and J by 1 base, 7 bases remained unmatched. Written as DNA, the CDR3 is TGCGCCAGCAGTTCCCGGCGGGGGGCCCAAGAGACCCAGTACTTC. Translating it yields CASSSRRGAQETQYF.

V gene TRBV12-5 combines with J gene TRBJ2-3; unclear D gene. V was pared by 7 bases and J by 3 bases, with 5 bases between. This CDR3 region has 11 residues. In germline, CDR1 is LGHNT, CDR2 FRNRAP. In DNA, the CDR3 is TGTGCTAGTGCGAGAACAGATACGCAGTATTTT. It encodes CASARTDTQYF.

CDR3 loop: CAWSVGGRIYEQYF. The CDR3 nucleotides read TGTGCCTGGAGTGTTGGGGGCCGGATTTACGAGCAGTACTTC. V gene TRBV30 combines with J gene TRBJ2-7; TRBD1 might be the D (6 bases). The CDR3 has 14 residues. Deletions cut 0 bases from V and 4 bases from J, with 13 bases between. In germline, CDR1 is GTSNPN, CDR2 SVGIG (reference sequence).

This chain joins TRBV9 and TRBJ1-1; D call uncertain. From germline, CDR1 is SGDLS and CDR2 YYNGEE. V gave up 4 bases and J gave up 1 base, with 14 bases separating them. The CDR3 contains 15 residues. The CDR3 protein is CASSSPGPGNTEAFF. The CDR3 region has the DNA TGTGCCAGCAGCTCCCCCGGTCCGGGGAACACTGAAGCTTTCTTT.

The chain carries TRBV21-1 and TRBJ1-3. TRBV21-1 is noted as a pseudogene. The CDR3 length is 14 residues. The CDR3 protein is CASSKGLDGNTIYF. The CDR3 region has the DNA TGTGCCAGCAGCAAAGGTCTTGATGGAAACACCATATATTTT.

DNA of the CDR3: TGCGCCAGCAGCCCGACAGGGGGCGACGCTCAGCCCCAGCATTTT. This encodes CASSPTGGDAQPQHF. The genes are TRBV5-1 and TRBJ1-5; 10 bases line up with TRBD1. CDR1 is SGHRS, CDR2 YFSETQ, per germline. V shed 4 bases and J 6 bases; nucleotides not matched to a gene: 7. The CDR3 length is 15 residues.

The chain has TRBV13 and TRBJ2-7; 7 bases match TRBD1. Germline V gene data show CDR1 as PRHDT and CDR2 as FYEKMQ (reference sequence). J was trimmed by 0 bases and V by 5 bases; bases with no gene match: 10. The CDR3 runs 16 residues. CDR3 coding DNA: TGTGCCAGCAGCAAAAACACAGGGGCCAGCTCCTACGAGCAGTACTTC. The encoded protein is CASSKNTGASSYEQYF.

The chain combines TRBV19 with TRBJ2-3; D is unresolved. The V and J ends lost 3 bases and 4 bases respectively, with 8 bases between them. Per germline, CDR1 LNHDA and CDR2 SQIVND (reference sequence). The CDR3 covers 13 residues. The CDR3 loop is CASSIGLADTQYF. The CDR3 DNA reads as TGTGCCAGTAGTATTGGGTTGGCAGATACGCAGTATTTT.

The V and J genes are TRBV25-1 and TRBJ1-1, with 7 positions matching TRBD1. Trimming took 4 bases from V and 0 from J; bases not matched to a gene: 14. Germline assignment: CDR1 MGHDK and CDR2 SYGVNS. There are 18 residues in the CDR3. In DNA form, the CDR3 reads TGTGCCAGCAGTGGCCGACAGGGTCCACCACCAATGAACACTGAAGCTTTCTTT. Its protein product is CASSGRQGPPPMNTEAFF.

In DNA form, the CDR3 reads TGTGCCAGTAGTCATAACAGGGTCAATCAGCCCCAGCATTTT. This sequence encodes CASSHNRVNQPQHF. This chain connects TRBV19 to TRBJ1-5; tentatively, D is TRBD1 (6 bases). The CDR3 is 14 amino acids. Germline V gives CDR1 LNHDA, CDR2 SQIVND (reference sequence). V was shortened by 5 bases and J by 3 bases, with 11 bases between the two germline ends.

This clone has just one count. CDR3 bases: TGTGCCAGCAGCCCGAACACCCCGGGGAATGAGCAGTTCTTC. It codes for CASSPNTPGNEQFF. This rearrangement joins TRBV3-1 (or the pseudogene TRBV3-2) to TRBJ2-1, with TRBD2 as a possible D gene (5 bases). V was pared by 4 bases and J by 7 bases, with 14 bases between. The CDR3 is made up of 14 amino acids. CDR1 LGHDT and CDR2 YNNKEL come from the germline V gene (reference sequence).

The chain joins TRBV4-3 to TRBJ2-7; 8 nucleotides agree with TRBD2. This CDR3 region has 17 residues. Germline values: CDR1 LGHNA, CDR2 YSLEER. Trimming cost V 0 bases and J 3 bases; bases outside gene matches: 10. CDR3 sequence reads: CASSQDLTGRAVYEQYF. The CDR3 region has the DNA TGCGCCAGCAGCCAAGATCTTACCGGGAGGGCCGTCTACGAGCAGTACTTC.

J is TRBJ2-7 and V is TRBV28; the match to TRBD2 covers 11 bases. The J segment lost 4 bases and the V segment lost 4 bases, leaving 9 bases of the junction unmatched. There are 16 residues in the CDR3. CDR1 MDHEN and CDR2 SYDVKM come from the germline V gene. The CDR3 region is CASSSRLAGREYEQYF. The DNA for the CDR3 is TGTGCCAGCAGTTCGAGACTAGCGGGGAGGGAATACGAGCAGTACTTC.

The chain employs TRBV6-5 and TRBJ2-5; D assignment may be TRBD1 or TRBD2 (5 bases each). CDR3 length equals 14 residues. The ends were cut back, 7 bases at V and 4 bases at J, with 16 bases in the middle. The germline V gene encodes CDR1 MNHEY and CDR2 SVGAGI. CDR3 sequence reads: CASISGRAGETQYF. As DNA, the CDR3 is TGTGCCAGCATATCCGGCAGGGCGGGAGAGACCCAGTACTTC.

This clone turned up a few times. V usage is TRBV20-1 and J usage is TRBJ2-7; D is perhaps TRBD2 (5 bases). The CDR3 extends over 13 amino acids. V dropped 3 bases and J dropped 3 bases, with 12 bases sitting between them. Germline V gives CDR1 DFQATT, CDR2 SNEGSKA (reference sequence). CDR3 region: CSASSDYRYEQYF. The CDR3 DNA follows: TGCAGTGCTAGTAGTGACTACCGCTACGAGCAGTACTTC.